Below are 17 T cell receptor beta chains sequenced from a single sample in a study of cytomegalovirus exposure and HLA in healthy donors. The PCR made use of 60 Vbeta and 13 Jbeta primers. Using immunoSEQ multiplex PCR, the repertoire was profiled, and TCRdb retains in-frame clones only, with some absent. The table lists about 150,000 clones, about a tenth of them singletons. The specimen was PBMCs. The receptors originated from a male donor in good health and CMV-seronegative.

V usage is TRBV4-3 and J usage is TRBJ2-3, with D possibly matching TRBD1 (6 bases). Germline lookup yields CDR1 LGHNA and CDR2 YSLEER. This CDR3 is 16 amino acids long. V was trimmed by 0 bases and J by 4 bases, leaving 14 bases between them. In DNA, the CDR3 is TGCGCCAGCAGCCAAGACCCCCCCAGGGGCCCAGATACGCAGTATTTT. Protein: CASSQDPPRGPDTQYF.

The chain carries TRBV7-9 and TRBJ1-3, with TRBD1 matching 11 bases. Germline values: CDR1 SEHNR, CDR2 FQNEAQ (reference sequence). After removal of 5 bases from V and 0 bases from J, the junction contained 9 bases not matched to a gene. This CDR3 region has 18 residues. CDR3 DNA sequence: TGTGCCAGCAGCCACGGACAGGGGGCCTCCTTCTCTGGAAACACCATATATTTT. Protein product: CASSHGQGASFSGNTIYF.

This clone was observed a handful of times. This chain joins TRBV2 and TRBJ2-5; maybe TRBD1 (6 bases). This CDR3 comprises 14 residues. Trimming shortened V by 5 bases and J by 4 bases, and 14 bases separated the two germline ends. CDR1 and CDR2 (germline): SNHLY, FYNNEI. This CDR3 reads CASSWGLSGETQYF. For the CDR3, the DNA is TGTGCCAGCAGTTGGGGGCTTTCAGGAGAGACCCAGTACTTC.

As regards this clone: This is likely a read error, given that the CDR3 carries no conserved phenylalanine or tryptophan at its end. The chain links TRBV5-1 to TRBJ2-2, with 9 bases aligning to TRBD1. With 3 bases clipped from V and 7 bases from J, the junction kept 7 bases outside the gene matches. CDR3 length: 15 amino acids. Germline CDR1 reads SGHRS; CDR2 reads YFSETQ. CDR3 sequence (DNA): TGCGCCAGCAGCTGGGACAGGGTTGGTAACGGGGAGCTGTTTGTT. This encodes CASSWDRVGNGELFV.

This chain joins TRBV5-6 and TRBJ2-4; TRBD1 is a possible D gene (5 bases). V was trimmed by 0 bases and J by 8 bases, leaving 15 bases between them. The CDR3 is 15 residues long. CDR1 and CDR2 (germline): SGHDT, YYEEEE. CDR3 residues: CASSLEGPVGDIQYF. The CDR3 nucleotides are TGTGCCAGCAGCTTGGAGGGGCCCGTAGGTGACATTCAGTACTTC.

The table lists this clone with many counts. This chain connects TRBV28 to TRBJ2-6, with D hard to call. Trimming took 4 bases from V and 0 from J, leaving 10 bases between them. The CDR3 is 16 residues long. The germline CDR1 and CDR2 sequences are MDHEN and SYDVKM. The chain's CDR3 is CASSSNDISGANVLTF. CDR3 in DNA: TGTGCCAGCAGTTCAAACGACATCTCTGGGGCCAACGTCCTGACTTTC.

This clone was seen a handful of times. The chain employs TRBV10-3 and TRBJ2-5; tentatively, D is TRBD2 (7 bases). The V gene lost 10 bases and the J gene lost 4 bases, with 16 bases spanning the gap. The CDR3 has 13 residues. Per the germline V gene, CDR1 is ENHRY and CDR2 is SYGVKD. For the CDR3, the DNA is TGTGCCACATCCTTAGGGGGGGCAGAGACCCAGTACTTC. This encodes CATSLGGAETQYF.

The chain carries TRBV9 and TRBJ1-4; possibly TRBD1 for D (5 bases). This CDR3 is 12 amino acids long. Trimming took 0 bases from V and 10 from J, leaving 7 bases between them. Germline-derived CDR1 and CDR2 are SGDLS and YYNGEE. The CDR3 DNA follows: TGTGCCAGCAGCGTAGAAGGGGCAAAACTGTTTTTT. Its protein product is CASSVEGAKLFF.

CDR3 in amino acids: CASSEGQGDYNEQFF. In nucleotides, the CDR3 is TGTGCCAGCAGTGAAGGGCAGGGGGACTACAATGAGCAGTTCTTC. The rearrangement uses TRBV6-1 and TRBJ2-1; 7 bases match TRBD1. The CDR3 contains 15 residues. CDR1 and CDR2 (germline): MNHNS, SASEGT. J gave up 3 bases and V 1 base, and 3 bases lay outside the gene matches.

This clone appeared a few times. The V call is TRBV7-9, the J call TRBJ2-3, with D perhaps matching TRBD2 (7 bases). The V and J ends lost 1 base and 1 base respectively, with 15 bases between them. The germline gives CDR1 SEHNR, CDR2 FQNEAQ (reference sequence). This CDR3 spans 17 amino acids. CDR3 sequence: CASSLEGGASGTDTQYF. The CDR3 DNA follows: TGTGCCAGCAGCTTAGAGGGGGGGGCTAGCGGCACAGATACGCAGTATTTT.

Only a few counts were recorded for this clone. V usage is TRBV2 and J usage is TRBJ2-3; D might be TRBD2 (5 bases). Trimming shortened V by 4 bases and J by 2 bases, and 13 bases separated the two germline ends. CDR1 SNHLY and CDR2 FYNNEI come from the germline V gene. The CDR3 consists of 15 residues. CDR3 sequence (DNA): TGTGCCAGCAGTGTCGTAGGGAGCGTCACAGATACGCAGTATTTT. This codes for CASSVVGSVTDTQYF.

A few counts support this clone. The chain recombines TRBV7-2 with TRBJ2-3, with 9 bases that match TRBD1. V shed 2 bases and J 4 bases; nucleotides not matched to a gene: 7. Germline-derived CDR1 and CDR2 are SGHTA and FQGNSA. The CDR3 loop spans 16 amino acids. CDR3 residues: CASSLRPGQGADTQYF. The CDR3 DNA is TGTGCCAGCAGCTTAAGACCGGGACAGGGAGCAGATACGCAGTATTTT. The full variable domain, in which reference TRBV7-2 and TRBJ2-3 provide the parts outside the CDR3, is GAGVSQSPSNKVTEKGKDVELRCDPISGHTALYWYRQSLGQGLEFLIYFQGNSAPDKSGLPSDRFSAERTGGSVSTLTIQRTQQEDSAVYLCASSLRPGQGADTQYFGPGTRLTVL.

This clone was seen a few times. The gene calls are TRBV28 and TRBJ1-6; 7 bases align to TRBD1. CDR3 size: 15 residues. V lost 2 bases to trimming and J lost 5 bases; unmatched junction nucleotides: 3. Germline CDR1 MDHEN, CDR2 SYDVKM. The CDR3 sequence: CASSLAGGDNSPLHF. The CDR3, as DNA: TGTGCCAGCAGTTTAGCAGGGGGAGATAATTCACCCCTCCACTTT.

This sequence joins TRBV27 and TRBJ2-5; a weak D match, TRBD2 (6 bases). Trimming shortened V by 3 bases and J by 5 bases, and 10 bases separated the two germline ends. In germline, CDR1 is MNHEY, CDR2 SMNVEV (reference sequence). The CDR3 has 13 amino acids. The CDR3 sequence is CASSFRAGETQYF. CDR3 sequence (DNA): TGTGCCAGCAGTTTCAGGGCGGGGGAGACCCAGTACTTC.

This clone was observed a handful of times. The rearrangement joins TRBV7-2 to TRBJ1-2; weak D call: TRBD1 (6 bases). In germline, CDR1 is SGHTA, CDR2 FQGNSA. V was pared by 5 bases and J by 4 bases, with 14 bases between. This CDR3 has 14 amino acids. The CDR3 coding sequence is TGTGCCAGCAGCCGAGGGGGAGGGGGCTATGGCTACACCTTC. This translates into CASSRGGGGYGYTF.

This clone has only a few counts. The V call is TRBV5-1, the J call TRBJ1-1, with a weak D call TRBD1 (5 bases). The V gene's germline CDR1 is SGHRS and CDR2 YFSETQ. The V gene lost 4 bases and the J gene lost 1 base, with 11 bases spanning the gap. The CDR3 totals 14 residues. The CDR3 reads CASSEGEKNTEAFF. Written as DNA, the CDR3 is TGCGCCAGCAGCGAAGGGGAAAAGAACACTGAAGCTTTCTTT.

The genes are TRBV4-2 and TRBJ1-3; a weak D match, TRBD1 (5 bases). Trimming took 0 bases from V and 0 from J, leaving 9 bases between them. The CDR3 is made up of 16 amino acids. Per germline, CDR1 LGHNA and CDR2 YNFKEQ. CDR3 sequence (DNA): TGTGCCAGCAGCCAAGAAAGGGGCCTCTCTGGAAACACCATATATTTT. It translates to CASSQERGLSGNTIYF.